This T cell receptor beta chain was sequenced for a study of blood T cell repertoires in COVID-19. Assay used: immunoSEQ multiplex PCR; TCRdb lists only in-frame clones, some missing. The sample contains approximately 290,000 clones, 90% of which appear only once. The CDR3 covers 15 residues. V was clipped by 2 bases and J by 0 bases, with 10 bases between them. The germline V gene encodes CDR1 MNHEY and CDR2 SVGAGI. The chain recombines TRBV6-5 with TRBJ1-2, with TRBD1 as a possible D gene (6 bases). This clonotype was sampled from a young woman with acute COVID-19. Sequencing was performed on PBMCs or T cells enriched from blood (not recorded which). DNA for the CDR3: TGTGCCAGCAGTTACGGACGGACAGCTAACTATGGCTACACCTTC. It specifies CASSYGRTANYGYTF.